A single sample gave rise to the 31 T cell receptor beta chains below, sequenced in a study of blood T cell repertoires in COVID-19. The repertoire was sequenced with immunoSEQ multiplex PCR; TCRdb's copy has only in-frame clones and lacks some. The sample lists approximately 220,000 clones; approximately 88% were seen once. Sample: peripheral blood. The receptors were gathered from a man aged 35 to 55 with acute or convalescent COVID-19.

The chain combines TRBV7-9 with TRBJ1-1; 9 positions match TRBD1. The germline V gene has CDR1 SEHNR and CDR2 FQNEAQ (reference sequence). CDR3 length: 15 residues. J lost 0 bases, V lost 4 bases, and 3 bases had no gene match. CDR3 sequence (DNA): TGTGCCAGCAGCTCCCGACAGGGGGTGAACACTGAAGCTTTCTTT. This encodes CASSSRQGVNTEAFF.

The V and J genes are TRBV5-6 and TRBJ2-7, with D possibly TRBD2 on 5 matching bases. This CDR3 is 15 amino acids long. V lost 1 base and J lost 6, with 17 bases in between. Germline values: CDR1 SGHDT, CDR2 YYEEEE. The CDR3 protein is CASSLSALVSREQYF. The CDR3 nucleotides are TGTGCCAGCAGCTTGTCGGCACTAGTGTCGCGCGAGCAGTACTTC. Full variable domain (rest looked up from reference TRBV5-6 and TRBJ2-7): DAGVTQSPTHLIKTRGQQVTLRCSPKSGHDTVSWYQQALGQGPQFIFQYYEEEERQRGNFPDRFSGHQFPNYSSELNVNALLLGDSALYLCASSLSALVSREQYFGPGTRLTVT.

Only a few counts were recorded for this clone. This chain uses TRBV6-6 with TRBJ1-2, with D uncertain. The CDR3 has 12 residues. V shed 8 bases and J shed 4 bases, with 11 bases lying between them. Looked up from germline, CDR1 is MNHNY and CDR2 is SVGAGI (reference sequence). The CDR3 here is CASAVKSYGYTF. CDR3 in DNA: TGTGCCAGCGCGGTAAAGTCCTATGGCTACACCTTC.

J is TRBJ1-1 and V is TRBV27; D is unclear. Germline CDR1 is MNHEY and CDR2 is SMNVEV (reference sequence). The ends were cut back, 3 bases at V and 4 bases at J, with 12 bases in the middle. The CDR3 is made up of 14 amino acids. This chain's CDR3 is CASSFNPEGTEAFF. The CDR3 nucleotides read TGTGCCAGCAGTTTTAACCCGGAGGGCACTGAAGCTTTCTTT.

The rearrangement joins TRBV7-9 to TRBJ2-7; 11 bases fit TRBD1. This CDR3 is built from 15 residues. The germline gives CDR1 SEHNR, CDR2 FQNEAQ (reference sequence). The V gene end was trimmed by 1 base and the J gene end by 4 bases; junction bases not matched to a gene: 3. CDR3 residues: CASSLGDRGSYEQYF. CDR3 nucleotide sequence: TGTGCCAGCAGCTTAGGGGACAGGGGGAGTTACGAGCAGTACTTC.

This chain uses TRBV19 with TRBJ2-1, with TRBD2 identical over 14 bases. Germline V gene lookup returns CDR1 LNHDA and CDR2 SQIVND (reference sequence). Trimming took 4 bases from V and 9 from J; bases not matched to a gene: 5. This CDR3 is built from 15 residues. DNA for the CDR3: TGTGCCAGTAGTAGGGGACTAGCGGGAGACTTTGAGCAGTTCTTC. This gives the protein CASSRGLAGDFEQFF.

This chain uses TRBV3-1 (or the pseudogene TRBV3-2) with TRBJ2-5, with 8 bases aligning to TRBD2. Trimming at V came to 1 base and at J to 4 bases, leaving 8 bases not matched to a gene. Germline V CDR1 and CDR2: LGHDT, YNNKEL (reference sequence). The CDR3 sequence is 16 residues long. CDR3 in amino acids: CASSQVGAGGSETQYF. The CDR3 nucleotides are TGTGCCAGCAGCCAAGTTGGTGCGGGAGGATCAGAGACCCAGTACTTC.

This clone was found once. The chain couples TRBV7-8 to TRBJ2-7; 10 nucleotides agree with TRBD2. The germline gives CDR1 SGHVS, CDR2 FQNEAQ. The CDR3 extends over 14 amino acids. J gave up 3 bases and V 8 bases, and 7 bases lay outside the gene matches. In DNA form, the CDR3 reads TGTGCCAGCGGCCAGCGGGAGGGCCACTACGAGCAGTACTTC. Its translation: CASGQREGHYEQYF.

In its sample, this clone was seen a few times. The chain is built from TRBV28 and TRBJ1-5; D may be TRBD1 (6 bases). The V gene's germline CDR1 is MDHEN and CDR2 SYDVKM. CDR3 length equals 14 residues. Trimming took off 4 bases at V and 2 bases at J, with 9 bases between the two ends. DNA of the CDR3: TGTGCCAGCAGTTCACAGGGCGGCAATCAGCCCCAGCATTTT. Translating it yields CASSSQGGNQPQHF.

The genes are TRBV12-5 and TRBJ1-6, with 9 bases lining up with TRBD1. V dropped 2 bases and J dropped 10; count of bases not matched to a gene: 6. Germline CDR1 LGHNT, CDR2 FRNRAP. The CDR3 contains 15 residues. The CDR3, as DNA: TGTGCTAGTGGTTTGACTAGGACAGGGGAGTCACCCCTCCACTTT. It encodes CASGLTRTGESPLHF.

The chain employs TRBV6-4 and TRBJ2-1; D remains unclear. CDR3 length: 17 amino acids. V gave up 2 bases and J gave up 0 bases, with 14 bases separating them. Per the germline V gene, CDR1 is MRHNA and CDR2 is SNTAGT. Written as DNA, the CDR3 is TGTGCCAGCAGTGACGAGGCCCTCTTAAGCTCCTACAATGAGCAGTTCTTC. It encodes CASSDEALLSSYNEQFF.

The V gene is TRBV12-3 or TRBV12-4, the J gene TRBJ1-2; 7 bases are shared with TRBD1. The CDR3 sequence is 13 residues long. The V segment lost 6 bases and the J segment 10 bases; nucleotides outside the gene matches: 11. The CDR3 sequence is CASRHLRDSIYTF. Here the CDR3 DNA reads TGTGCCAGCAGGCATCTACGGGACAGTATCTACACCTTC.

The rearrangement uses TRBV30 and TRBJ2-3, with 12 nucleotides matching TRBD1. V gave up 5 bases and J gave up 8 bases; unmatched junction bases: 8. This CDR3 region has 14 residues. In germline, CDR1 is GTSNPN, CDR2 SVGIG (reference sequence). The CDR3 nucleotides are TGTGCCTGGGACCGGGACAGGGGGCTTGGTACGCAGTATTTT. Amino acid sequence: CAWDRDRGLGTQYF. The full variable domain, rest sourced from reference TRBV30 and TRBJ2-3, is SQTIHQWPATLVQPVGSPLSLECTVEGTSNPNLYWYRQAAGRGLQLLFYSVGIGQISSEVPQNLSASRPQDRQFILSSKKLLLSDSGFYLCAWDRDRGLGTQYFGPGTRLTVL.

The chain combines TRBV3-1 (or the pseudogene TRBV3-2) with TRBJ2-3; TRBD2 might be the D (5 bases). V lost 2 bases and J lost 2, with 14 bases in between. CDR3 length equals 16 residues. Germline values: CDR1 LGHDT, CDR2 YNNKEL (reference sequence). DNA of the CDR3: TGTGCCAGCAGCCAACGCACATCGGGGATCACAGATACGCAGTATTTT. Translating it yields CASSQRTSGITDTQYF.

This chain connects TRBV7-9 to TRBJ2-5; D is uncertain. Trimming cost V 8 bases and J 2 bases, with 6 bases left between them. Germline-derived CDR1 and CDR2 are SEHNR and FQNEAQ (reference sequence). The CDR3 spans 11 residues. This chain's CDR3 is CASGLQETQYF. CDR3 coding DNA: TGTGCCAGCGGGCTTCAAGAGACCCAGTACTTC.

The sample holds a few counts of this clone. The V gene is TRBV23-1, the J gene TRBJ1-2; a weak D match, TRBD1 (6 bases). TRBV23-1 is placed among ORFs of uncertain function. The CDR3 extends over 14 amino acids. Trimming shortened V by 0 bases and J by 4 bases, and 9 bases separated the two germline ends. The chain's CDR3 is CASSQSTGTYGYTF. For the CDR3, the DNA is TGCGCCAGCAGTCAATCGACAGGCACCTATGGCTACACCTTC.

The chain employs TRBV2 and TRBJ1-3; D is unclear. The V end lost 2 bases, the J end lost 0 bases, and 8 bases lay between the germline ends. Germline V gene lookup returns CDR1 SNHLY and CDR2 FYNNEI. This CDR3 region has 15 residues. CDR3 nucleotide sequence: TGTGCCAGCAGTGAATTGGCCAGCTCTGGAAACACCATATATTTT. As protein: CASSELASSGNTIYF.

The V call is TRBV27, the J call TRBJ1-4; D gene ambiguous. The V end was cut by 6 bases, the J end by 6 bases, with 11 bases between. The CDR3 extends over 13 amino acids. Per germline, CDR1 MNHEY and CDR2 SMNVEV (reference sequence). The CDR3 is CASSNGVDEKLFF. The CDR3 coding sequence is TGTGCCAGCAGCAACGGGGTTGATGAAAAACTGTTTTTT.

This sequence joins TRBV4-2 and TRBJ2-3; D is unclear. Trimming stripped 2 bases from V and 0 bases from J, with 3 bases between. This CDR3 contains 13 residues. From germline, CDR1 is LGHNA and CDR2 YNFKEQ. The CDR3 protein is CASSQLSTDTQYF. For the CDR3, the DNA is TGTGCCAGCAGCCAATTAAGCACAGATACGCAGTATTTT.

The chain links TRBV2 to TRBJ2-6, with no clear D. Between the trimmed V and J ends, which lost 10 bases and 6 bases, there was a span of 13 bases. Germline V gene sequence: CDR1 SNHLY, CDR2 FYNNEI. The length of the CDR3 is 13 residues. The CDR3 sequence: CATNPGEANVLTF. CDR3 nucleotides: TGTGCCACGAACCCGGGTGAGGCCAACGTCCTGACTTTC.

A single count supports this clone. The rearrangement uses TRBV30 and TRBJ1-5, with a weak D call TRBD1 (5 bases). This CDR3 has 14 amino acids. Trimming took 4 bases from V and 6 from J, leaving 16 bases between them. The germline gives CDR1 GTSNPN, CDR2 SVGIG (reference sequence). CDR3 in DNA: TGTGCCTGGACGTGGGCAGGGAGGACTCAGCCCCAGCATTTT. Translated, it gives CAWTWAGRTQPQHF.

The chain recombines TRBV6-2 or TRBV6-3 with TRBJ1-2, with D uncertain. Germline assignment: CDR1 MNHEY and CDR2 SVGEGT. There are 13 residues in the CDR3. Between the trimmed V and J ends, which lost 2 bases and 7 bases, there was a span of 11 bases. CDR3: CASSYGQISGYTF. The CDR3 region has the DNA TGTGCCAGCAGTTACGGGCAGATTTCTGGCTACACCTTC.

The genes are TRBV4-3 and TRBJ2-1; 12 bases agree with TRBD2. The CDR3 spans 19 residues. V dropped 0 bases and J dropped 4; count of bases not matched to a gene: 10. Germline CDR1 LGHNA, CDR2 YSLEER. As DNA, the CDR3 is TGCGCCAGCAGCCAAGATGATCCTAGCGGGAGGGAGATTTACAATGAGCAGTTCTTC. It yields the protein CASSQDDPSGREIYNEQFF.

The V and J genes are TRBV6-2 or TRBV6-3 and TRBJ1-1; perhaps TRBD1 as D (6 bases). There are 14 residues in the CDR3. Germline V gene lookup returns CDR1 MNHEY and CDR2 SVGEGT. Trimming cost V 5 bases and J 6 bases, with 16 bases left between them. DNA of the CDR3: TGTGCCAGCAGTCTCCTCGAGGGGGTCGCTGAAGCTTTCTTT. Residues: CASSLLEGVAEAFF.

This chain links TRBV4-2 with TRBJ1-2; D may be TRBD1 (6 bases). Germline assignment: CDR1 LGHNA and CDR2 YNFKEQ. The CDR3 spans 12 residues. V shed 4 bases and J shed 7 bases, with 10 bases lying between them. The CDR3 DNA reads TGTGCCAGCAGCCCAGGGGAGGGTGGCTACACCTTC. Its protein is CASSPGEGGYTF.

This clone has a single count. The rearrangement links TRBV6-4 to TRBJ2-2; TRBD2 agrees at 9 bases. The V and J ends lost 8 bases and 1 base, in that order; junction bases with no gene match: 5. Germline CDR1 and CDR2: MRHNA and SNTAGT. This CDR3 is 15 amino acids long. CDR3 DNA sequence: TGTGCCAGCGGAAAACTAGCGGGGAACACCGGGGAGCTGTTTTTT. It is translated as CASGKLAGNTGELFF.

V and J are TRBV2 and TRBJ2-3, with 8 nucleotides matching TRBD1. Germline V CDR1 and CDR2: SNHLY, FYNNEI. J was trimmed by 4 bases and V by 5 bases; bases with no gene match: 5. The CDR3 spans 14 residues. CDR3 residues: CASSLDRGADTQYF. The CDR3 bases are TGTGCCAGCAGTCTAGACAGGGGAGCAGATACGCAGTATTTT.

The rearrangement joins TRBV4-1 to TRBJ2-7; D is possibly TRBD1 (7 bases). This CDR3 region has 15 residues. Per the germline V gene, CDR1 is MGHRA and CDR2 is YSYEKL. V dropped 5 bases and J dropped 4 bases, with 18 bases sitting between them. The CDR3 nucleotides are TGCGCCAGCAGCTTTCTCGAGACAGGGAGGTACGAGCAGTACTTC. Its translation: CASSFLETGRYEQYF.

V gene TRBV27 combines with J gene TRBJ1-3; D is unresolved. The CDR3 length is 16 residues. Germline V CDR1 and CDR2: MNHEY, SMNVEV (reference sequence). Trimming cost V 0 bases and J 2 bases, with 11 bases left between them. For the CDR3, the DNA is TGTGCCAGCAGTTTATCGCCAGGCCTCCCTGGAAACACCATATATTTT. Protein sequence: CASSLSPGLPGNTIYF.

The table lists this clone with a few counts. This chain connects TRBV5-5 to TRBJ2-5; D is undetermined. This CDR3 has 11 residues. From germline, CDR1 is SGHKS and CDR2 YYEKEE (reference sequence). With 7 bases removed from V and 5 bases from J, the gap between germline ends came to 9 bases. Here the CDR3 reads CASVVAETQYF. The CDR3 DNA follows: TGTGCCAGCGTTGTTGCGGAGACCCAGTACTTC.

The CDR3 spells CASSPGQGLGQPQHF. The CDR3 DNA reads as TGTGCCAGCTCACCAGGACAGGGCCTAGGGCAGCCCCAGCATTTT. The chain carries TRBV18 and TRBJ1-5; 8 nucleotides line up with TRBD1. CDR1 KGHSH and CDR2 LQKENI come from the germline V gene. The CDR3 consists of 15 residues. J gave up 7 bases and V 2 bases, and 7 bases lay outside the gene matches.